This paragraph reports one T cell receptor beta chain. Seattle patient enrollment occurred during active infection, with longitudinal follow-up thereafter. This sample stems from a study of blood T cell repertoires in COVID-19. In the study overall: Acute and convalescent COVID-19 specimens originated in the United States, Italy and Spain. In each case, the material was cDNA or gDNA derived from T cells, B-cell-depleted T cells, or PBMCs.

The CDR3 sequence is 15 residues long. Trimming shortened V by 3 bases and J by 0 bases, and 8 bases separated the two germline ends. CDR1 and CDR2 from the germline V gene are MNHEY and SVGAGI. In the original workflow: From reference gene primer amplification, estimates of nucleated cell counts were derived. Here immunoSEQ multiplex PCR was the method, and the copy in TCRdb shows in-frame clones only, minus some. V and J calls and clone size come straight from that table; D and trimming were deduced from the DNA. Of around 300,000 clones listed, roughly 90% are singletons. The chain joins TRBV6-5 to TRBJ1-4; no clear D. Sequenced material: peripheral blood. This sequence was found in a woman aged 25 to 45 with COVID-19, enrolled during active disease. DNA of the CDR3: TGTGCCAGCAGTTATAGTTTCACAACTAATGAAAAACTGTTTTTT. Protein sequence: CASSYSFTTNEKLFF.